A single T cell receptor beta chain is shown here with its context. Its target is not known. The data were produced by immunoSEQ multiplex PCR, yet TCRdb's version contains in-frame clones alone and is incomplete. Among approximately 73,000 clones listed, about 93% were seen once. The length of the CDR3 is 14 residues. Trimming took off 3 bases at V and 3 bases at J, with 8 bases between the two ends. Germline-derived CDR1 and CDR2 are MNHNS and SASEGT. Exposure to brentuximab vedotin varied, and each patient had relapsed following autologous stem cell transplantation. The sample is drawn from a study of PD-1 blockade in classical Hodgkin lymphoma. Study-wide findings and caveats: TCR diversity in CD4+, not CD8+, cells rose significantly by C4D1.

The sequence derives from a human donor with classical Hodgkin lymphoma. Specimen: peripheral blood mononuclear cells (PBMCs), collected at baseline. The chain links TRBV6-1 to TRBJ1-4; D is unresolved. CDR3 DNA sequence: TGTGCCAGCAGTGAGGCAGGTCCTAATGAAAAACTGTTTTTT. Translation gives CASSEAGPNEKLFF.